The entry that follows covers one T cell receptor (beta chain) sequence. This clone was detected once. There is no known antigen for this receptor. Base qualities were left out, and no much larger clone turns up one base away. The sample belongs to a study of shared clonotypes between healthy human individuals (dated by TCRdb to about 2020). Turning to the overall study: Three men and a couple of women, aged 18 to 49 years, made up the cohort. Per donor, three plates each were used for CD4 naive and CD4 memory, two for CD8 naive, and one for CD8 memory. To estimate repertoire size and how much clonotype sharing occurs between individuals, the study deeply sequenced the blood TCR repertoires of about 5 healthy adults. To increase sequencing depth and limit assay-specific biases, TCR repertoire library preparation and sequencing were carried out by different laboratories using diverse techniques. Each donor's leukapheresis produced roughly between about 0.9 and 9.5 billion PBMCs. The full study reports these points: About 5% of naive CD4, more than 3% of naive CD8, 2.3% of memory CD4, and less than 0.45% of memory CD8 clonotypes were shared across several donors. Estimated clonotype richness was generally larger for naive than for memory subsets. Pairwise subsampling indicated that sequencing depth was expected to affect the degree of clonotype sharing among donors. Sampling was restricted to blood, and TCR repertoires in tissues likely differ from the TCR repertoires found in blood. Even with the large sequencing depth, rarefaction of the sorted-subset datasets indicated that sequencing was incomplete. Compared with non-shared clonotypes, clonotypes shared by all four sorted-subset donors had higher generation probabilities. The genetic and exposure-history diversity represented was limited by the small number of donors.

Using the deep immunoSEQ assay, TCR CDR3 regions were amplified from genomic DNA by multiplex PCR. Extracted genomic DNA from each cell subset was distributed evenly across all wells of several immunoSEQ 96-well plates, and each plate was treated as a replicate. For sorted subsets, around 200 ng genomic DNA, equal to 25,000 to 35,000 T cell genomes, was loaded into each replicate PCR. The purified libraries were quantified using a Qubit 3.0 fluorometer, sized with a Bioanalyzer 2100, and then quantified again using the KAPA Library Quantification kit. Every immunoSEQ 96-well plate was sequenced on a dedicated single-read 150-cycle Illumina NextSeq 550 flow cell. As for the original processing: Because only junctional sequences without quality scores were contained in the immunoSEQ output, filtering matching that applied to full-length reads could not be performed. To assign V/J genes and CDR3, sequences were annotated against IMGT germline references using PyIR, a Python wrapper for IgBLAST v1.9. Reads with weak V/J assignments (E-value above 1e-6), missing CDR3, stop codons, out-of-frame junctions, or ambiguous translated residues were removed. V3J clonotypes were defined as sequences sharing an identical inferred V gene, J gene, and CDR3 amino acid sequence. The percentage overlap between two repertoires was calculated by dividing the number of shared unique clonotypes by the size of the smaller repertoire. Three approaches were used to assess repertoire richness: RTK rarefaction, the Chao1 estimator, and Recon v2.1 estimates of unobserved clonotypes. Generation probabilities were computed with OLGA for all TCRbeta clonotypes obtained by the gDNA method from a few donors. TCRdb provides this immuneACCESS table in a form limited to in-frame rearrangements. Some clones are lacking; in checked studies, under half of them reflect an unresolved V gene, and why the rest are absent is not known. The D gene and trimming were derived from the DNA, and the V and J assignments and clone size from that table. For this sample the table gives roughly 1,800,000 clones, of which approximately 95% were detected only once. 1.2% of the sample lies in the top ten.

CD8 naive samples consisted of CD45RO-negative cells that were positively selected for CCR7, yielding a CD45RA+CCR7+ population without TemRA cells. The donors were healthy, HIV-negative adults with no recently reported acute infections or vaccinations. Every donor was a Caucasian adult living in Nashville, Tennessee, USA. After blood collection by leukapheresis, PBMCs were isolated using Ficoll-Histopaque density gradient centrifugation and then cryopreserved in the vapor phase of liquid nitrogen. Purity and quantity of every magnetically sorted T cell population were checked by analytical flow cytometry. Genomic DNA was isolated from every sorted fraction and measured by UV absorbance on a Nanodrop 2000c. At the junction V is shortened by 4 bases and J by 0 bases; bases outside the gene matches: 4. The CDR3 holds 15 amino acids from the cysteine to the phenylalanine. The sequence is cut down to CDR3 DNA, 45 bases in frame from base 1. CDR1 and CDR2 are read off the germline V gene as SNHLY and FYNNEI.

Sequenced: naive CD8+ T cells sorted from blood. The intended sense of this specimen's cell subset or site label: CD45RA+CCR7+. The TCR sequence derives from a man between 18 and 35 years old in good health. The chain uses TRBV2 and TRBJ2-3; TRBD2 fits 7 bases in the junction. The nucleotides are TGTGCCAGCAGTGTTTGGCGGGGGAGCACAGATACGCAGTATTTT. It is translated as CASSVWRGSTDTQYF.